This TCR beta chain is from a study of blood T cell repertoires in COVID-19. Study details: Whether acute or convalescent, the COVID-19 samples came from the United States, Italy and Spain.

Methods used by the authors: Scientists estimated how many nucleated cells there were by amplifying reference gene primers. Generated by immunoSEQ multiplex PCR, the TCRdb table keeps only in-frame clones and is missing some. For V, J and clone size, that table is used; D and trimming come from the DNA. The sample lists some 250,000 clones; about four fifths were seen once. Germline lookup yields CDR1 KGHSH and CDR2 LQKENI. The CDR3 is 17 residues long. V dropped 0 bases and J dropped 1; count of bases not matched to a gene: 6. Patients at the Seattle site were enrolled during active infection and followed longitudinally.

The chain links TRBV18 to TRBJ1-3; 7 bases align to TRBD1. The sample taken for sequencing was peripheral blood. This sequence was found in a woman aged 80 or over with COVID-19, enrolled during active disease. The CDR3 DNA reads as TGTGCCAGCTCACCACCGAGCCAGGGGGTTTCTGGAAACACCATATATTTT. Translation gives CASSPPSQGVSGNTIYF. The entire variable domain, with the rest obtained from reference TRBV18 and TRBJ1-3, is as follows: NAGVMQNPRHLVRRRGQEARLRCSPMKGHSHVYWYRQLPEEGLKFMVYLQKENIIDESGMPKERFSAEFPKEGPSILRIQQVVRGDSAAYFCASSPPSQGVSGNTIYFGEGSWLTVV.